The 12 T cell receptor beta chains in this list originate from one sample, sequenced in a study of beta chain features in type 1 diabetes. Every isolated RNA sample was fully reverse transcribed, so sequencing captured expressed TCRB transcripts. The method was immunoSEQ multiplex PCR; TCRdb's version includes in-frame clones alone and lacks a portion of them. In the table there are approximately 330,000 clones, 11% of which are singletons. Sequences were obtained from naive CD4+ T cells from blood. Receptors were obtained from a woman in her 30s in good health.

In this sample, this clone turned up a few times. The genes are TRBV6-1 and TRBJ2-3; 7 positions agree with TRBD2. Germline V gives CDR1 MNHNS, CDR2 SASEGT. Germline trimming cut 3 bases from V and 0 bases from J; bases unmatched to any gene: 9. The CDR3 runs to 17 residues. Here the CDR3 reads CASSDPWERDSTDTQYF. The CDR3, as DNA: TGTGCCAGCAGTGACCCCTGGGAGCGGGATAGCACAGATACGCAGTATTTT.

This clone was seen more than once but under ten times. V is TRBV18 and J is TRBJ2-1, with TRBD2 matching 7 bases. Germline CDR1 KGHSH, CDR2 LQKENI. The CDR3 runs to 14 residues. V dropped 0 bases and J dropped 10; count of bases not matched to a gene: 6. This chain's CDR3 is CASSPPGAGEEQFF. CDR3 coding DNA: TGTGCCAGCTCACCACCTGGGGCGGGGGAGGAGCAGTTCTTC.

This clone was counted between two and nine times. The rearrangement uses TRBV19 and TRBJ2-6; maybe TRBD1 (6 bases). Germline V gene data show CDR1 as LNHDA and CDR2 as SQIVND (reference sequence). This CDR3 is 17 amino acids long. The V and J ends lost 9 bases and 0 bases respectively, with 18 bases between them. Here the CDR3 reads CASSPTGKLSGANVLTF. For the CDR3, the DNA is TGTGCCAGCTCCCCGACAGGAAAACTCTCTGGGGCCAACGTCCTGACTTTC.

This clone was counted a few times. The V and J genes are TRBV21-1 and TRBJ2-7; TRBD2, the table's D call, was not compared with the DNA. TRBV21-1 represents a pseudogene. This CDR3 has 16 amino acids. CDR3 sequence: CASSNGNGGRHYEQYF. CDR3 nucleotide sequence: TGTGCCAGCAGCAATGGGAACGGAGGACGCCACTACGAGCAGTACTTC.

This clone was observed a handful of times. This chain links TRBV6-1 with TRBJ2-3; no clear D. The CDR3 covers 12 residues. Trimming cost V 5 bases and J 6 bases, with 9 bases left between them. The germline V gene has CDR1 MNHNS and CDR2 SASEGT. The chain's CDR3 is CASSYLLDTQYF. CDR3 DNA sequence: TGTGCCAGCAGTTATCTTCTGGATACGCAGTATTTT.

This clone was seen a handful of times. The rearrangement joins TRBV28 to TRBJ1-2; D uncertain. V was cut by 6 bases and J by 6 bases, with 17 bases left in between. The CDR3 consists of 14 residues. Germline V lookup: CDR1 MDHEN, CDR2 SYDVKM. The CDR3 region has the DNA TGTGCCAGCAGCGCTCCGGTTTGGAGGAATGGCTACACCTTC. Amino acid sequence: CASSAPVWRNGYTF.

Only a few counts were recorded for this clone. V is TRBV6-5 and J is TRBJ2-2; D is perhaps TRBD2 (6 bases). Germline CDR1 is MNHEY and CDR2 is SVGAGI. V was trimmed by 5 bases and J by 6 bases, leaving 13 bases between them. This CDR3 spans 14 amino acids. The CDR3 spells CASSLLSGAGELFF. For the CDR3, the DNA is TGTGCCAGCAGTCTGCTTAGCGGAGCCGGGGAGCTGTTTTTT.

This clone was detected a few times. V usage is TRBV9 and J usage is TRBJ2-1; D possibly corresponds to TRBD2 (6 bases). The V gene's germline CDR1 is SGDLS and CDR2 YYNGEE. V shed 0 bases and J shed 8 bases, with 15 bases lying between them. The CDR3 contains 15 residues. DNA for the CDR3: TGTGCCAGCAGCGTAGGGTTAACGGGAGTCCATGAGCAGTTCTTC. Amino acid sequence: CASSVGLTGVHEQFF.

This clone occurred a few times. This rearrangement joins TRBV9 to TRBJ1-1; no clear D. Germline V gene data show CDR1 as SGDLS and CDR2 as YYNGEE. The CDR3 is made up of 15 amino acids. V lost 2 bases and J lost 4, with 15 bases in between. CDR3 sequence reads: CASSVGMKEGTEAFF. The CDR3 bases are TGTGCCAGCAGCGTCGGGATGAAGGAGGGCACTGAAGCTTTCTTT.

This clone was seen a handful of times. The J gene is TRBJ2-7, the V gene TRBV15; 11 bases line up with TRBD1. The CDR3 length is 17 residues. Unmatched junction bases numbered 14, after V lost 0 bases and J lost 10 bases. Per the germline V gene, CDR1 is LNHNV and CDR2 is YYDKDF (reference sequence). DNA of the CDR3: TGTGCCACCAGCAGAGATATCCCGGGACAGGGGGGCCCCGAACAGTACTTC. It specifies CATSRDIPGQGGPEQYF.

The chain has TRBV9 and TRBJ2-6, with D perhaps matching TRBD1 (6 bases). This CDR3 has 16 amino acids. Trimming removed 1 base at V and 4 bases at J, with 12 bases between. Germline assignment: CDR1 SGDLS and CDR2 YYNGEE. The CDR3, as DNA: TGTGCCAGCAGCGTAACCCAGGGGAGCGGGGCCAACGTCCTGACTTTC. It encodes CASSVTQGSGANVLTF. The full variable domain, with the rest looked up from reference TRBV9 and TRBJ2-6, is DSGVTQTPKHLITATGQRVTLRCSPRSGDLSVYWYQQSLDQGLQFLIQYYNGEERAKGNILERFSAQQFPDLHSELNLSSLELGDSALYFCASSVTQGSGANVLTFGAGSRLTVL.

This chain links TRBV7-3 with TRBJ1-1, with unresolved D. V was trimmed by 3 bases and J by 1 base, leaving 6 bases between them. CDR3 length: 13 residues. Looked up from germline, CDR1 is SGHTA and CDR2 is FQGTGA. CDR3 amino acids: CASSLAENTEAFF. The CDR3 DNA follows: TGTGCCAGCAGCTTGGCGGAGAACACTGAAGCTTTCTTT.